The rows below give T cell receptor beta chains drawn from one sample of a study of monozygotic twins with inflammatory bowel disease. From its re-call of the 5' RACE reads, TCRdb lists each CDR3 protein once, without DNA. The ten top clones account for approximately 2.4%, within a sample of 350,000 to 550,000 distinct CDR3 sequences. The specimen was blood. These receptors were taken from a human donor with ulcerative colitis or Crohn's disease, or a healthy co-twin of an affected twin (not recorded which). CDR3s include the opening cysteine and the closing phenylalanine or tryptophan. Each record gives: CDR3 protein, J gene, V gene, CDR3 length.

CDR3aa: CASSPEGPPGFF; j_gene: TRBJ1-4; v_gene: TRBV2; len: 12
CDR3aa: CSATLPGQGSPTDTQYF; j_gene: TRBJ2-3; v_gene: TRBV20-1; len: 17
CDR3aa: CASSLGPQTHEQYF; j_gene: TRBJ2-7; v_gene: TRBV27; len: 14
CDR3aa: CSAREDRGLHGYTF; j_gene: TRBJ1-2; v_gene: TRBV20-1; len: 14
CDR3aa: CASSLGAAEQYF; j_gene: TRBJ2-7; v_gene: TRBV12-3/TRBV12-4; len: 12
CDR3aa: CASVLAGERELFF; j_gene: TRBJ2-2; v_gene: TRBV12-3/TRBV12-4; len: 13
CDR3aa: CASSYNSEKLFF; j_gene: TRBJ1-4; v_gene: TRBV12-3/TRBV12-4; len: 12
CDR3aa: CASSYGTDQETQYF; j_gene: TRBJ2-5; v_gene: TRBV5-1; len: 14
CDR3aa: CASSLAITGTDGYTF; j_gene: TRBJ1-2; v_gene: TRBV12-3/TRBV12-4; len: 15
CDR3aa: CASSLEGLVTEAFF; j_gene: TRBJ1-1; v_gene: TRBV27; len: 14
CDR3aa: CATKPGQALSDTQYF; j_gene: TRBJ2-3; v_gene: TRBV15; len: 15
CDR3aa: CASSEQSYEQYF; j_gene: TRBJ2-7; v_gene: TRBV2; len: 12
CDR3aa: CASRDGATNEKLFF; j_gene: TRBJ1-4; v_gene: TRBV5-1; len: 14
CDR3aa: CASSQDSLAGEVETQYF; j_gene: TRBJ2-5; v_gene: TRBV4-3; len: 17
CDR3aa: CSGQTDSYEQYF; j_gene: TRBJ2-7; v_gene: TRBV29-1; len: 12
CDR3aa: CASSSPQTYNEQFF; j_gene: TRBJ2-1; v_gene: TRBV5-1; len: 14
CDR3aa: CASSSRLAGGPGELFF; j_gene: TRBJ2-2; v_gene: TRBV7-2; len: 16
CDR3aa: CSARDPSGARDEQFF; j_gene: TRBJ2-1; v_gene: TRBV20-1; len: 15
CDR3aa: CAISAWGYNEQFF; j_gene: TRBJ2-1; v_gene: TRBV10-3; len: 13
CDR3aa: CAISESESQGYEQYF; j_gene: TRBJ2-7; v_gene: TRBV10-3; len: 15
CDR3aa: CSAPGQGNTGELFF; j_gene: TRBJ2-2; v_gene: TRBV20-1; len: 14
CDR3aa: CASSGLTGTGDEQFF; j_gene: TRBJ2-1; v_gene: TRBV5-1; len: 15
CDR3aa: CSVETQGANTGELFF; j_gene: TRBJ2-2; v_gene: TRBV29-1; len: 15
CDR3aa: CASSRGGGNYGYTF; j_gene: TRBJ1-2; v_gene: TRBV25-1; len: 14
CDR3aa: CASSPRTSGGRNEQFF; j_gene: TRBJ2-1; v_gene: TRBV13; len: 16
CDR3aa: CASIRGDTEAFF; j_gene: TRBJ1-1; v_gene: TRBV2; len: 12
CDR3aa: CAISESTPSTDTQYF; j_gene: TRBJ2-3; v_gene: TRBV10-3; len: 15
CDR3aa: CASRVAGRTTYEQYF; j_gene: TRBJ2-7; v_gene: TRBV6-2/TRBV6-3; len: 15
CDR3aa: CASSHGTGPHYEQYF; j_gene: TRBJ2-7; v_gene: TRBV3-1; len: 15
CDR3aa: CASIDGGASYNEQFF; j_gene: TRBJ2-1; v_gene: TRBV27; len: 15
CDR3aa: CSVRGGVGQGGPDTQYF; j_gene: TRBJ2-3; v_gene: TRBV29-1; len: 17
CDR3aa: CASSKGTGFTEAFF; j_gene: TRBJ1-1; v_gene: TRBV3-1; len: 14
CDR3aa: CASATDRKGYGYTF; j_gene: TRBJ1-2; v_gene: TRBV3-1; len: 14
CDR3aa: CASSPALAGEAAQYF; j_gene: TRBJ2-7; v_gene: TRBV18; len: 15
CDR3aa: CAISESVTSTDTQYF; j_gene: TRBJ2-3; v_gene: TRBV10-3; len: 15
CDR3aa: CASSQQRGAGTNEKLFF; j_gene: TRBJ1-4; v_gene: TRBV7-9; len: 17
CDR3aa: CASSGGLLNEQFF; j_gene: TRBJ2-1; v_gene: TRBV19; len: 13
CDR3aa: CASSPMIAGTYEQYF; j_gene: TRBJ2-7; v_gene: TRBV7-2; len: 15
CDR3aa: CASSFRPRGETQYF; j_gene: TRBJ2-5; v_gene: TRBV4-2; len: 14
CDR3aa: CASKDLDEYGYTF; j_gene: TRBJ1-2; v_gene: TRBV7-9; len: 13